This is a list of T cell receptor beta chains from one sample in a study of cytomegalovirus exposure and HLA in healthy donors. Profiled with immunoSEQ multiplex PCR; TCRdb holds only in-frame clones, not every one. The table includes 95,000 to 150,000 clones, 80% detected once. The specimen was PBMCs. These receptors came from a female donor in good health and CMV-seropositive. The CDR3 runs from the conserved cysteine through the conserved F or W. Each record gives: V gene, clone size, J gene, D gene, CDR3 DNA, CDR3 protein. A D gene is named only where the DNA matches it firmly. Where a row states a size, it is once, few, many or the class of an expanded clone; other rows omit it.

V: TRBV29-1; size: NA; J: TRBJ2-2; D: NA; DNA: TGCAGCGTTTTCAGTCAGGGGTCCGGGGAGCTGTTTTTT; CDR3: CSVFSQGSGELFF
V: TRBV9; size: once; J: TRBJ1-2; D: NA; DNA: TGTGCCAGCTATCGAGAGGGGGTCCCAAGCATAGCTAGCTATCTCCGCTATGGCTACACCTTC; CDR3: CASYREGVPSIASYLRYGYTF
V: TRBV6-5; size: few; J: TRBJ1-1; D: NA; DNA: TGTGCCAGCAGTTTCGTCGGGGGGGGCCAGGGCACTGAAGCTTTCTTT; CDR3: CASSFVGGGQGTEAFF
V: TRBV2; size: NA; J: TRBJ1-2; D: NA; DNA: TGTGCCAGCAGCCAGGAATTAGGCTATGGCTACACCTTC; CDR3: CASSQELGYGYTF
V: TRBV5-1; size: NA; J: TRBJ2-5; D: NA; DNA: TGCGCCAGCAGCTTGGCTCGGGGGACTGAAGAGACCCAGTACTTC; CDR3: CASSLARGTEETQYF
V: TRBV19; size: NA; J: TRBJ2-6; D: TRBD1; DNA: TGTGCCAGTTCGGGACAGCACTCTGGGGCCAACGTCCTGACTTTC; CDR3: CASSGQHSGANVLTF
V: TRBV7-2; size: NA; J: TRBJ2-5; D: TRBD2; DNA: TGTGCCAGCAGCGCGACTAGCGGGGGCCAAGAGACCCAGTACTTC; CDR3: CASSATSGGQETQYF
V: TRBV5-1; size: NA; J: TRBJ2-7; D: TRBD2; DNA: TGCGCCAGCAGCCTAGCGGGGGGTTATGCCTACGAGCAGTACTTC; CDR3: CASSLAGGYAYEQYF
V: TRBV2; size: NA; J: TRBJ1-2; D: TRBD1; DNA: TGTGCCAGCAGTGAATTTATCGGGAACAGGGGCTATGGCTACACCTTC; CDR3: CASSEFIGNRGYGYTF
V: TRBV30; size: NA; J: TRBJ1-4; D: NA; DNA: TGTGCCTGCGACGACAGAGGAAATGAAAAACTGTTTTTT; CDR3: CACDDRGNEKLFF
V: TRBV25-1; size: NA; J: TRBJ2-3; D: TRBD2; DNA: TGTGCCAGCAGTAGAGCGGGGGGAGGAGATACGCAGTATTTT; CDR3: CASSRAGGGDTQYF
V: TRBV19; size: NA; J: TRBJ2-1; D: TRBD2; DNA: TGTGCCAGTAGAGAGCGGGGGGTGCCCTACAATGAGCAGTTCTTC; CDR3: CASRERGVPYNEQFF
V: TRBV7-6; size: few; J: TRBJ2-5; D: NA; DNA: TGTGCCAGCCAGAGCGGAGAGACCCAGTACTTC; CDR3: CASQSGETQYF
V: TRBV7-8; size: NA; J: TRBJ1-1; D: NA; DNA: TGTGCCAGCCGTTGGGGGGGGAACACTGAAGCTTTCTTT; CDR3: CASRWGGNTEAFF
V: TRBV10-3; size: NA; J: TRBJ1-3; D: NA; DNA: TGTGCCATCGGGGGGGACGGAAGTTCGTCTGGAAACACCATATATTTT; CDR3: CAIGGDGSSSGNTIYF
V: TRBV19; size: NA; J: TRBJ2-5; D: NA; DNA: TGTGCCAGTAGTATCGGGGATGGGTACCAAGAGACCCAGTACTTC; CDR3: CASSIGDGYQETQYF
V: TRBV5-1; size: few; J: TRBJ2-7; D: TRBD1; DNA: TGCGCCAGCAGCTTGGCCCTAAGGGGGCTCAACGAGCAGTACTTC; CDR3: CASSLALRGLNEQYF
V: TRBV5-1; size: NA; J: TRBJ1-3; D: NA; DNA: TGCGCCAGCAGCCGTGGGGAGGTGGGAAACACCATATATTTT; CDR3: CASSRGEVGNTIYF